This TCR beta chain was profiled in a study of control samples from healthy donors and cancer patients. Repertoires were generated with immunoSEQ multiplex PCR, while TCRdb's copy carries only in-frame clones and drops some. In the table there are 150,000 to 200,000 clones, nearly 90% of which are singletons. The J segment lost 0 bases and the V segment lost 4 bases, leaving 12 bases of the junction unmatched. The CDR3 spans 18 residues. Germline V gene data show CDR1 as SGHNT and CDR2 as YYREEE (reference sequence). The TCR comes from a woman aged 45-65 years in good health. Source material: blood. V and J are TRBV5-4 and TRBJ2-7; TRBD1 matches at 11 bases. CDR3 sequence reads: CASSHPGDRGFSSYEQYF. The DNA for the CDR3 is TGTGCCAGCAGCCACCCGGGGGACAGGGGGTTTAGCTCCTACGAGCAGTACTTC.